The 21 T cell receptor beta chains in this list originate from one sample, sequenced in a study of blood T cells in healthy people across ages. The second PCR ran about 6 to 11 cycles with a sample-barcoded 5' primer and J-beta primers. One entry per CDR3 protein, called by TCRdb with MiXCR from the 5' RACE reads. The table shows 850,000 or so distinct CDR3 sequences, with roughly 26% occurring only once. The sequenced sample consisted of blood. Every receptor here comes from a woman aged 80 or older in good health.

In regard to this clonotype: Germline and junction disagree at one end, which may indicate a read error. This chain connects TRBV6-2 or TRBV6-3 to TRBJ1-5; D remains unclear. Germline assignment: CDR1 MNHEY and CDR2 SVGEGT. The CDR3 consists of 13 residues. The DNA of the CDR3 is TGTGCCAGCAGTTACTTTAGCAATCAGCCCCTGCATTTT. This sequence encodes CASSYFSNQPLHF.

This clonotype was counted ten times or more. The chain has TRBV20-1 and TRBJ2-5; D is uncertain. The CDR3 is 14 residues long. Germline V gene sequence: CDR1 DFQATT, CDR2 SNEGSKA (reference sequence). Deletions cut 0 bases from V and 2 bases from J, with 10 bases between. CDR3 sequence (DNA): TGCAGTGCTAGAGACCCAGGTGGTCAAGAGACCCAGTACTTC. Protein: CSARDPGGQETQYF.

The CDR3 region has the DNA TGCAGTGCTAGTGTCGTGGGGGGGGTCCGCACAGATACGCAGTATTTT. It codes for CSASVVGGVRTDTQYF. This sequence joins TRBV20-1 and TRBJ2-3; 7 bases map to TRBD2. CDR1 and CDR2 (germline): DFQATT, SNEGSKA (reference sequence). Trimming cost V 3 bases and J 1 base; bases outside gene matches: 10. The CDR3 loop spans 16 amino acids.

The chain combines TRBV5-1 with TRBJ2-5, with D perhaps TRBD1 (6 bases). Germline CDR1 reads SGHRS; CDR2 reads YFSETQ. The V end was cut by 5 bases, the J end by 1 base, with 15 bases between. The CDR3 spans 15 residues. As DNA, the CDR3 is TGCGCCAGCAGTCGCATGCAGGGGTCCCAAGAGACCCAGTACTTC. This codes for CASSRMQGSQETQYF.

This CDR3 is CASSEPRGRSGNTIYF. CDR3 nucleotides: TGTGCCAGTAGTGAGCCACGGGGACGCTCTGGAAACACCATATATTTT. The chain joins TRBV19 to TRBJ1-3, with TRBD1 as a possible D gene (5 bases). The CDR3 is 16 amino acids. Trimming removed 5 bases at V and 0 bases at J, with 14 bases between. From germline, CDR1 is LNHDA and CDR2 SQIVND (reference sequence).

There are a few counts of this clonotype. The rearrangement uses TRBV7-2 and TRBJ2-1, with 7 positions matching TRBD2. J was trimmed by 9 bases and V by 1 base; bases with no gene match: 12. Looked up from germline, CDR1 is SGHTA and CDR2 is FQGNSA. The length of the CDR3 is 16 residues. CDR3 region: CASSLVPAGTWGEQFF. CDR3 nucleotides: TGTGCCAGCAGCTTAGTCCCAGCGGGGACCTGGGGTGAGCAGTTCTTC.

The sample holds a few counts of this clonotype. The chain recombines TRBV7-8 with TRBJ1-1; D remains ambiguous. Germline V gives CDR1 SGHVS, CDR2 FQNEAQ. This CDR3 has 14 residues. Between the trimmed V and J ends, which lost 5 bases and 4 bases, there was a span of 14 bases. The CDR3 DNA follows: TGTGCCAGCAGCCCAAAGCGGTGGTCCACTGAAGCTTTCTTT. Translating gives CASSPKRWSTEAFF.

Concerning this clonotype itself: This may come from a read error, since a much larger clone is one base off. The V call is TRBV12-3 or TRBV12-4, the J call TRBJ1-5; TRBD1 agrees at 10 bases. The J segment lost 11 bases and the V segment lost 6 bases, leaving 7 bases of the junction unmatched. The CDR3 contains 13 residues. The CDR3 coding sequence is TGTGCCAGCAGAGGGACAGGGGACCAGACCCAGCATTTT. This sequence encodes CASRGTGDQTQHF.

The chain combines TRBV9 with TRBJ2-1; 12 positions match TRBD2. The V and J ends lost 0 bases and 6 bases, in that order; junction bases with no gene match: 7. The CDR3 totals 17 residues. The germline V gene has CDR1 SGDLS and CDR2 YYNGEE. The DNA of the CDR3 is TGTGCCAGCAGCGTAGTGGCTAGCGGGGGGGTAGTCAATGAGCAGTTCTTC. Its protein product is CASSVVASGGVVNEQFF.

To note about this clonotype: This sequence may be a read error, since a much larger clone differs from it by one base. The chain has TRBV5-5 and TRBJ1-4; TRBD1 is a possible D gene (5 bases). CDR1 SGHKS and CDR2 YYEKEE come from the germline V gene (reference sequence). There are 16 residues in the CDR3. The CDR3 DNA is TGTGCCAGCAGCCTTATACCAGGGAATTCTCATGAAAAACGGTTTTTT. Translated, it gives CASSLIPGNSHEKRFF.

The rearrangement uses TRBV28 and TRBJ1-4; 7 bases are a match to TRBD1. The CDR3 has 15 residues. Germline CDR1 and CDR2: MDHEN and SYDVKM. After removal of 5 bases from V and 5 bases from J, the junction contained 8 bases not matched to a gene. The CDR3 loop reads CASSNMGQLNEKLFF. Here the CDR3 DNA reads TGTGCCAGCAGTAATATGGGACAGTTGAATGAAAAACTGTTTTTT.

This clonotype has only a few counts. The rearrangement links TRBV5-1 to TRBJ2-7, with 8 bases matching TRBD2. Trimming at V came to 5 bases and at J to 7 bases, leaving 11 bases not matched to a gene. This CDR3 has 14 amino acids. The germline gives CDR1 SGHRS, CDR2 YFSETQ. This CDR3 is CASSIPGLDNEQYF. CDR3 bases: TGCGCCAGCAGTATTCCGGGACTAGACAATGAGCAGTACTTC.

This clonotype was recorded many times. The rearrangement links TRBV28 to TRBJ2-4; 15 nucleotides match TRBD2. V dropped 5 bases and J dropped 5; count of bases not matched to a gene: 7. CDR3 length: 17 residues. Germline V gene sequence: CDR1 MDHEN, CDR2 SYDVKM. In DNA form, the CDR3 reads TGTGCCAGCAGTCCCCTCGGACTAGCGGGGGGGGAAAACATTCAGTACTTC. Its translation: CASSPLGLAGGENIQYF.

About this clonotype: A much more abundant neighbour one base away suggests this may be a read error. V is TRBV6-2 or TRBV6-3 and J is TRBJ1-1, with a weak D call TRBD1 (5 bases). The V and J ends lost 6 bases and 1 base respectively, with 12 bases between them. Germline V CDR1 and CDR2: MNHEY, SVGEGT. This CDR3 contains 14 residues. The CDR3 DNA is TGTGCCAGCAGGGAGCAGCAGGGGAACACTGAAGCTTTCTTT. This gives the protein CASREQQGNTEAFF.

V and J are TRBV11-1 and TRBJ1-2, with 8 nucleotides matching TRBD1. The CDR3 has 19 residues. The V gene's germline CDR1 is SGHAT and CDR2 FQDESV (reference sequence). With 5 bases clipped from V and 5 bases from J, the junction kept 22 bases outside the gene matches. For the CDR3, the DNA is TGTGCCAGCAGCCCTATTGGACAGGGCTCGCCGACCTTCAAGTATGGCTACACCTTC. The encoded protein is CASSPIGQGSPTFKYGYTF.

The table lists this clonotype with a few counts. The chain combines TRBV2 with TRBJ1-2; perhaps TRBD1 as D (5 bases). V was clipped by 2 bases and J by 8 bases, with 21 bases between them. The CDR3 is 16 amino acids. Germline loops: CDR1 SNHLY, CDR2 FYNNEI. CDR3 in amino acids: CASSEWDGGGSGGYTF. CDR3 DNA sequence: TGTGCCAGCAGTGAATGGGACGGAGGAGGTTCTGGGGGCTACACCTTC. Variable domain in full (rest from reference TRBV2 and TRBJ1-2): EPEVTQTPSHQVTQMGQEVILRCVPISNHLYFYWYRQILGQKVEFLVSFYNNEISEKSEIFDDQFSVERPDGSNFTLKIRSTKLEDSAMYFCASSEWDGGGSGGYTFGSGTRLTVV.

V usage is TRBV20-1 and J usage is TRBJ2-3; unclear D gene. The V end was cut by 6 bases, the J end by 2 bases, with 18 bases between. Germline V gene data show CDR1 as DFQATT and CDR2 as SNEGSKA (reference sequence). This CDR3 has 15 amino acids. The CDR3, as DNA: TGCAGTGCCCTGGGCAGGCCTGGCCCCACAGATACGCAGTATTTT. Translation: CSALGRPGPTDTQYF.

The genes are TRBV24-1 and TRBJ1-1; D perhaps matches TRBD1 (5 bases). CDR3 length equals 13 residues. Trimming removed 6 bases from V and 4 bases from J, with 11 bases in between. Germline V gene lookup returns CDR1 KGHDR and CDR2 SFDVKD. CDR3 residues: CATSQGGSTEAFF. DNA of the CDR3: TGTGCCACCAGTCAGGGAGGGAGCACTGAAGCTTTCTTT.

The chain is built from TRBV7-2 and TRBJ2-1; 8 bases line up with TRBD2. Germline-derived CDR1 and CDR2 are SGHTA and FQGNSA. Trimming cost V 1 base and J 9 bases; bases outside gene matches: 8. CDR3 length: 15 amino acids. The CDR3: CASSLVTGGPVEQFF. CDR3 coding DNA: TGTGCCAGCAGCTTAGTTACGGGAGGGCCTGTTGAGCAGTTCTTC.

This clonotype was recorded many times. The gene calls are TRBV18 and TRBJ2-1; 8 bases match TRBD2. Germline V gene lookup returns CDR1 KGHSH and CDR2 LQKENI. Trimming removed 3 bases from V and 5 bases from J; junction bases left unmatched: 6. The CDR3 has 15 amino acids. In DNA form, the CDR3 reads TGTGCCAGCTCACCCTCCGGGGGGGCGGACAATGAGCAGTTCTTC. Amino acids: CASSPSGGADNEQFF.

The CDR3 loop is CSARDWITSRGANVLTF. In DNA form, the CDR3 reads TGCAGTGCTAGAGATTGGATAACCTCCCGAGGGGCCAACGTCCTGACTTTC. The chain has TRBV20-1 and TRBJ2-6; D gene uncertain. Germline V gene lookup returns CDR1 DFQATT and CDR2 SNEGSKA (reference sequence). The CDR3 consists of 17 residues. V was shortened by 0 bases and J by 4 bases, with 16 bases between the two germline ends.